The T cell receptor (beta chain) under discussion was sequenced for a study of blood T cell repertoires in COVID-19 (dated by TCRdb to the early 2020s). Looking at the study overall: The collaborator samples originated in the United States, Italy and Spain and spanned the acute and convalescent phases of COVID-19. Subjects who had been exposed to COVID-19, were actively infected with it, or had recovered from it provided the deeply sampled blood TCRbeta repertoires that made up the dataset. A de-identified subject ID, COVID-19 status, age in years and sex were almost always included in the sample metadata. The prospective study material was composed of cDNA or gDNA derived from T cells, B-cell-depleted T cells, or PBMCs. HLA class I and class II types, where available, came from metadata supplied by the sample provider rather than from assay-based typing. The repertoires were released in a freely available public database intended as a resource for research on the immune response to SARS-CoV-2. The samples were drawn from the first 160 participants of the ongoing ImmuneRACE study and from about 1,200 subjects provided by 6 global collaborators. Here is what the overall study found, with its caveats: Clinical and demographic metadata were provided uncurated, with the amount varying by source and participant.

TCRbeta CDR3 regions were amplified from genomic DNA using the immunoSEQ Assay, a bias-controlled multiplex PCR. On the authors' methods: The number of nucleated cells in each sample was estimated from the amplification of reference gene primers within the assay. Sequence reads were collapsed and filtered to measure the absolute abundance of every unique TCRbeta CDR3 rearrangement. For each sample, productive Simpson clonality was calculated by taking the square root of Simpson's diversity index across productive rearrangements. TCRdb provides this immuneACCESS table in a form limited to in-frame rearrangements. Some clones are lacking; in checked studies, under half of them reflect an unresolved V gene, and why the rest are absent is not known. V, J and clone size are taken as reported in that table, and D and trimming were inferred from the DNA itself. The sample table lists more than 100,000 clones, about 80% of them with a count of one. Approximately 4.2% of the sample lies in the top ten.

Each collaborating institution followed its own protocols to collect whole blood in K2EDTA tubes. For TCRbeta analysis, collaborator samples were shipped as frozen whole blood, as isolated PBMCs, or as DNA extracted from either sample type. Taken from cysteine to phenylalanine, the CDR3 has 12 residues. Just CDR3 DNA is preserved here, 36 bases in frame from base 1. Cut back by 2 bases and 1 base, the V and J ends lie 4 bases apart. CDR1 and CDR2 were assigned from the germline V gene (reference sequence) as SGHKS and YYEKEE. This clone was picked up one time. Its target antigen remains unknown. The sample holds no much larger clone one base away, and base qualities are not on file.

This TCR came from a woman older than 75 with acute or convalescent COVID-19. Recombination joined TRBV5-5 with TRBJ2-7, with no confidently assigned D gene. Source material: peripheral blood. The CDR3 protein: CASSLTSYEQYF. The DNA is TGTGCCAGCAGCTTAACATCCTACGAGCAGTACTTC.